The 28 T cell receptor beta chains given below trace back to one sample, sequenced in a study of identifying expanded T cells in peripheral blood. Assay used: immunoSEQ multiplex PCR; TCRdb lists only in-frame clones, some missing. The data hold around 50,000 clones, with over 85% observed a single time. Sequencing input: blood. Source of these receptors: a person aged 18 to 75 in good health.

This clone occurred a few times. The J gene is TRBJ2-3, the V gene TRBV7-2, with 10 bases identical to TRBD2. The germline gives CDR1 SGHTA, CDR2 FQGNSA. The CDR3 runs to 16 residues. The ends lost 1 base at V and 4 bases at J; junction bases unmatched: 5. The CDR3 reads CASSLGASGGPDTQYF. CDR3 coding DNA: TGTGCCAGCAGCTTAGGGGCTAGCGGGGGTCCAGATACGCAGTATTTT.

The V and J genes are TRBV27 and TRBJ1-2; no firm D call. V was cut by 5 bases and J by 4 bases, with 20 bases left in between. This CDR3 region has 16 residues. Germline V gene sequence: CDR1 MNHEY, CDR2 SMNVEV (reference sequence). The CDR3 DNA sequence: TGTGCCAGCAGTCCCCCCAAGACCCTTACTTTCTATGGCTACACCTTC. It is translated as CASSPPKTLTFYGYTF.

In its sample, this clone was seen once. The V gene is TRBV2, the J gene TRBJ1-4, with a tentative D call TRBD1 (6 bases). The CDR3 runs to 15 residues. Germline CDR1 reads SNHLY; CDR2 reads FYNNEI. The V end was cut by 7 bases, the J end by 0 bases, with 12 bases between. The CDR3 nucleotides are TGTGCCAGCATCAGGGGCCAAGCAACTAATGAAAAACTGTTTTTT. Protein sequence: CASIRGQATNEKLFF.

This clone has only a few counts. V gene TRBV28 combines with J gene TRBJ2-3; a possible D gene is TRBD1 (6 bases). V was trimmed by 6 bases and J by 6 bases, leaving 19 bases between them. The CDR3 is made up of 15 amino acids. CDR1 and CDR2 from the germline V gene are MDHEN and SYDVKM. CDR3 residues: CASRGQGQSGDTQYF. The CDR3, as DNA: TGTGCCAGCAGGGGGCAGGGACAAAGTGGGGATACGCAGTATTTT.

This chain joins TRBV7-2 and TRBJ1-2; TRBD1 matches 8 bases. V dropped 4 bases and J dropped 4; count of bases not matched to a gene: 11. The CDR3 has 16 amino acids. In germline, CDR1 is SGHTA, CDR2 FQGNSA. The CDR3 reads CASSSDGATGGYGYTF. In nucleotides, the CDR3 is TGTGCCAGCAGCTCAGACGGGGCTACAGGGGGCTATGGCTACACCTTC.

The chain is built from TRBV7-2 and TRBJ2-2; D possibly corresponds to TRBD2 (6 bases). Germline lookup yields CDR1 SGHTA and CDR2 FQGNSA. This CDR3 contains 16 residues. V was clipped by 1 base and J by 6 bases, with 15 bases between them. CDR3 in DNA: TGTGCCAGCAGCTTAGGGGGGAGGTGGGGCGCCGGGGAGCTGTTTTTT. Translating it yields CASSLGGRWGAGELFF.

The V call is TRBV19, the J call TRBJ1-1; D gene ambiguous. Trimming stripped 9 bases from V and 6 bases from J, with 20 bases between. CDR1 and CDR2 from the germline V gene are LNHDA and SQIVND (reference sequence). This CDR3 spans 14 amino acids. CDR3 loop: CASTTLGLSPEAFF. The CDR3, as DNA: TGTGCCAGCACTACGCTAGGGCTTTCCCCTGAAGCTTTCTTT.

This clone was seen just once. The rearrangement joins TRBV27 to TRBJ2-3; 14 nucleotides agree with TRBD2. The V segment lost 5 bases and the J segment 4 bases; nucleotides outside the gene matches: 5. The germline CDR1 and CDR2 sequences are MNHEY and SMNVEV (reference sequence). CDR3 length equals 16 residues. The CDR3 is CASSIRLAGGADTQYF. The DNA for the CDR3 is TGTGCCAGCAGTATTCGACTAGCGGGAGGGGCAGATACGCAGTATTTT.

The chain combines TRBV5-5 with TRBJ2-7, with TRBD2 as a possible D gene (5 bases). The germline CDR1 and CDR2 sequences are SGHKS and YYEKEE (reference sequence). V lost 7 bases and J lost 3, with 8 bases in between. The CDR3 is 11 residues long. This CDR3 reads CASGRGYEQYF. DNA for the CDR3: TGTGCCAGCGGCCGGGGCTACGAGCAGTACTTC.

The chain carries TRBV5-1 and TRBJ2-7; TRBD2 matches at 9 bases. This CDR3 is 16 amino acids long. Losses at the gene ends were 4 bases for V and 1 base for J; bases not matched to a gene: 9. Germline V gene lookup returns CDR1 SGHRS and CDR2 YFSETQ. The CDR3 DNA reads TGCGCCAGCAGCAGCCTTCGTAGCGGGGGATCCTACGAGCAGTACTTC. Its translation: CASSSLRSGGSYEQYF. The variable domain in full, completed from reference TRBV5-1 and TRBJ2-7, reads KAGVTQTPRYLIKTRGQQVTLSCSPISGHRSVSWYQQTPGQGLQFLFEYFSETQRNKGNFPGRFSGRQFSNSRSEMNVSTLELGDSALYLCASSSLRSGGSYEQYFGPGTRLTVT.

This clone has only a few counts. The chain joins TRBV7-9 to TRBJ1-5; D uncertain. Per germline, CDR1 SEHNR and CDR2 FQNEAQ (reference sequence). V lost 0 bases and J 7 bases, leaving 7 bases between the germline ends. The CDR3 runs 13 residues. The CDR3 DNA is TGTGCCAGCAGCTTAGCAGGGTCACAGCCCCAGCATTTT. Amino acid sequence: CASSLAGSQPQHF.

By share, this clone ranks as large (0.1 to 1%). Other DNA sequences in this specimen translate into the identical CDR3. The chain has TRBV29-1 and TRBJ1-1; 8 nucleotides align to TRBD1. The trim removed 3 bases at V and 3 bases at J, leaving 3 bases unmatched. Per the germline V gene, CDR1 is SQVTM and CDR2 is ANQGSEA. The CDR3 is 13 residues long. The CDR3 coding sequence is TGCAGCGTTGACGAGACAGGGGACACTGAAGCTTTCTTT. Translated, it gives CSVDETGDTEAFF.

This chain uses TRBV28 with TRBJ2-2; 8 bases agree with TRBD2. V lost 7 bases and J lost 7; bases outside the gene matches: 11. Germline assignment: CDR1 MDHEN and CDR2 SYDVKM. This CDR3 is built from 15 residues. CDR3 sequence (DNA): TGTGCCAGCATATTAACGGCGGGAGGTAGCGGGGAGCTGTTTTTT. Amino acid sequence: CASILTAGGSGELFF.

The rearrangement uses TRBV15 and TRBJ2-7; no definite D call. Germline CDR1 and CDR2: LNHNV and YYDKDF (reference sequence). The CDR3 is 13 residues long. V gave up 1 base and J gave up 2 bases, with 6 bases separating them. This CDR3 reads CATSRVSPYEQYF. CDR3 in DNA: TGTGCCACCAGCAGAGTATCCCCCTACGAGCAGTACTTC.

This clone was recorded once. V gene TRBV25-1 combines with J gene TRBJ1-2, with no clear D. From germline, CDR1 is MGHDK and CDR2 SYGVNS. This CDR3 has 12 amino acids. Trimming stripped 4 bases from V and 7 bases from J, with 10 bases between. The CDR3 DNA reads as TGTGCCAGCAGTGCAGTCCGGGCTGGCTACACCTTC. Amino acids: CASSAVRAGYTF.

This chain joins TRBV5-1 and TRBJ1-1, with a possible D match to TRBD1 (5 bases). Trimming stripped 1 base from V and 4 bases from J, with 11 bases between. The CDR3 spans 14 residues. From germline, CDR1 is SGHRS and CDR2 YFSETQ. The CDR3 loop is CASSLQGRGTEAFF. The CDR3 DNA is TGCGCCAGCAGCTTGCAGGGCCGTGGCACTGAAGCTTTCTTT.

The V call is TRBV10-3, the J call TRBJ2-7; D is perhaps TRBD1 or TRBD2 (7 bases each). V shed 10 bases and J shed 4 bases, with 17 bases lying between them. There are 13 residues in the CDR3. Germline V gives CDR1 ENHRY, CDR2 SYGVKD. CDR3 protein: CATIGGGQYEQYF. The CDR3 DNA follows: TGTGCCACCATTGGCGGGGGACAGTACGAGCAGTACTTC.

J is TRBJ2-7 and V is TRBV7-6; 7 bases agree with TRBD2. The germline CDR1 and CDR2 sequences are SGHVS and FNYEAQ. V shed 5 bases and J 4 bases; nucleotides not matched to a gene: 11. The CDR3 totals 15 residues. CDR3 protein: CASSPGGREWYEQYF. CDR3 coding DNA: TGTGCCAGCAGCCCAGGCGGGCGGGAGTGGTACGAGCAGTACTTC.

The chain is built from TRBV30 and TRBJ1-2, with D unresolved. The V and J ends lost 3 bases and 1 base respectively, with 12 bases between them. The germline V gene encodes CDR1 GTSNPN and CDR2 SVGIG (reference sequence). There are 14 residues in the CDR3. Here the CDR3 DNA reads TGTGCCTGGAGCCTAAGAACAGTTAACTATGGCTACACCTTC. Amino acids: CAWSLRTVNYGYTF. Supplemented by reference TRBV30 and TRBJ1-2, the full variable domain reads SQTIHQWPATLVQPVGSPLSLECTVEGTSNPNLYWYRQAAGRGLQLLFYSVGIGQISSEVPQNLSASRPQDRQFILSSKKLLLSDSGFYLCAWSLRTVNYGYTFGSGTRLTVV.

This rearrangement joins TRBV2 to TRBJ2-3; 9 bases map to TRBD2. Germline CDR1 SNHLY, CDR2 FYNNEI. The CDR3 is 14 residues long. The V gene end was trimmed by 8 bases and the J gene end by 3 bases; junction bases not matched to a gene: 6. The CDR3 loop reads CASWASGGTDTQYF. In DNA form, the CDR3 reads TGTGCCAGCTGGGCAAGCGGGGGGACAGATACGCAGTATTTT.

The chain combines TRBV10-2 with TRBJ1-1; the D is unclear. The CDR3 sequence is 13 residues long. V dropped 3 bases and J dropped 7 bases, with 12 bases sitting between them. Per germline, CDR1 WSHSY and CDR2 SAAADI. CDR3: CASSDSWTSEAFF. DNA for the CDR3: TGCGCCAGCAGTGATTCATGGACCAGTGAAGCTTTCTTT.

V and J are TRBV28 and TRBJ1-2; D gene unclear. From germline, CDR1 is MDHEN and CDR2 SYDVKM. The CDR3 extends over 11 amino acids. The V end lost 7 bases, the J end lost 8 bases, and 11 bases lay between the germline ends. CDR3 residues: CASNESRGYTF. In DNA, the CDR3 is TGTGCCAGCAATGAGTCCAGGGGCTACACCTTC.

The chain combines TRBV19 with TRBJ1-1; a weak D match, TRBD1 (6 bases). The germline V gene has CDR1 LNHDA and CDR2 SQIVND (reference sequence). V lost 2 bases and J lost 4, with 8 bases in between. This CDR3 has 13 residues. The CDR3 region has the DNA TGTGCCAGTAGTATACAGGGGACCACTGAAGCTTTCTTT. Translation gives CASSIQGTTEAFF.

The chain links TRBV6-1 to TRBJ2-3; TRBD2 matches at 8 bases. The CDR3 spans 14 residues. V lost 5 bases and J lost 3; bases outside the gene matches: 4. Germline loops: CDR1 MNHNS, CDR2 SASEGT. CDR3 coding DNA: TGTGCCAGCAGTTGGGCGGGGGGTACAGATACGCAGTATTTT. It yields the protein CASSWAGGTDTQYF.

The gene calls are TRBV9 and TRBJ2-3; the match to TRBD1 covers 11 bases. Germline-derived CDR1 and CDR2 are SGDLS and YYNGEE. CDR3 length: 15 residues. V shed 4 bases, J shed 2 bases, and the junction held 3 bases outside the gene matches. The CDR3 spells CASSFGQGATDTQYF. The CDR3 DNA follows: TGTGCCAGCAGCTTTGGACAGGGGGCCACAGATACGCAGTATTTT.

The chain has TRBV27 and TRBJ2-7; the D gene is possibly TRBD1 (7 bases). The germline V gene encodes CDR1 MNHEY and CDR2 SMNVEV (reference sequence). The CDR3 extends over 13 amino acids. V shed 3 bases and J shed 6 bases, with 12 bases lying between them. The CDR3 is CASSLGRGAEQYF. In nucleotides, the CDR3 is TGTGCCAGCAGTTTGGGCAGGGGGGCCGAGCAGTACTTC.

The gene calls are TRBV9 and TRBJ2-1; 9 bases are shared with TRBD2. Germline V gene data show CDR1 as SGDLS and CDR2 as YYNGEE. J was trimmed by 2 bases and V by 4 bases; bases with no gene match: 7. The CDR3 is made up of 16 amino acids. The CDR3 bases are TGTGCCAGCAGCCCGACCGGGACTAGCCCCTACAATGAGCAGTTCTTC. This encodes CASSPTGTSPYNEQFF.

The J gene is TRBJ2-2, the V gene TRBV5-1, with TRBD2 identical over 7 bases. CDR1 and CDR2 from the germline V gene are SGHRS and YFSETQ. V lost 3 bases to trimming and J lost 4 bases; unmatched junction nucleotides: 9. CDR3 size: 16 residues. In nucleotides, the CDR3 is TGCGCCAGCAGCTCATCCGTAGCGGGTCTCACCGGGGAGCTGTTTTTT. Its translation is CASSSSVAGLTGELFF.